Shown below are 12 T cell receptor beta chains from a single sample sequenced in a study of blood T cell repertoires in COVID-19. Generated by immunoSEQ multiplex PCR, the TCRdb table keeps only in-frame clones and is missing some. This table has roughly 370,000 clones, about 87% appearing once. The sequenced sample consisted of PBMCs or T cells enriched from blood (not recorded which). These receptors were taken from a woman aged 45-60 years who had recovered from COVID-19.

In its sample, this clone was seen once. The CDR3 bases are TGTGCCAGCATGGAACTAGCGGGGGGGACCGGGGAGCTGTTTTTT. Protein sequence: CASMELAGGTGELFF. This chain links TRBV27 with TRBJ2-2; TRBD2 matches at 13 bases. CDR1 MNHEY and CDR2 SMNVEV come from the germline V gene (reference sequence). The CDR3 spans 15 residues. V dropped 7 bases and J dropped 5; count of bases not matched to a gene: 4.

J is TRBJ1-5 and V is TRBV28, with 8 bases that match TRBD1. The V and J ends lost 4 bases and 7 bases, in that order; junction bases with no gene match: 6. The germline V gene encodes CDR1 MDHEN and CDR2 SYDVKM. This CDR3 has 14 residues. The CDR3 DNA is TGTGCCAGCAGTTCTCAGGGGGCTAGGCAGCCCCAGCATTTT. It codes for CASSSQGARQPQHF.

The V call is TRBV27, the J call TRBJ1-5; TRBD1 might be the D (5 bases). The CDR3 consists of 15 residues. V was pared by 3 bases and J by 4 bases, with 13 bases between. CDR1 is MNHEY, CDR2 SMNVEV, per germline (reference sequence). The CDR3 protein is CASSFAPGSNQPQHF. In nucleotides, the CDR3 is TGTGCCAGCAGTTTTGCCCCAGGGTCAAATCAGCCCCAGCATTTT.

Here the CDR3 DNA reads TGTGCCAGCAGCCGGACAGGGGAAGCGGAAAAACTGTTTTTT. It translates to CASSRTGEAEKLFF. The chain uses TRBV28 and TRBJ1-4; 9 bases are a match to TRBD1. The CDR3 contains 14 residues. The germline CDR1 and CDR2 sequences are MDHEN and SYDVKM. Trimming took 6 bases from V and 8 from J; bases not matched to a gene: 7.

This clone appeared a few times. The chain carries TRBV9 and TRBJ1-4; the D gene is possibly TRBD1 (5 bases). This CDR3 comprises 18 residues. Germline values: CDR1 SGDLS, CDR2 YYNGEE. V lost 0 bases to trimming and J lost 0 bases, with 15 bases between them. The CDR3 loop reads CASSVEGNQIATNEKLFF. The CDR3 DNA follows: TGTGCCAGCAGCGTAGAGGGGAACCAGATTGCAACTAATGAAAAACTGTTTTTT.

The chain carries TRBV19 and TRBJ1-4, with TRBD1 matching over 9 bases. Germline values: CDR1 LNHDA, CDR2 SQIVND (reference sequence). The V gene end was trimmed by 6 bases and the J gene end by 8 bases; junction bases not matched to a gene: 4. This CDR3 is 13 amino acids long. The DNA for the CDR3 is TGTGCCAGTAGGGACAGGGGCGAGGAAAAACTGTTTTTT. Translation: CASRDRGEEKLFF.

The V call is TRBV20-1, the J call TRBJ2-7; D is uncertain. The CDR3 spans 10 residues. Germline V gene lookup returns CDR1 DFQATT and CDR2 SNEGSKA (reference sequence). CDR3 coding DNA: TGCAGCCCTCCCTTCTACGAGCAGTACTTC. Encoded protein: CSPPFYEQYF.

The chain carries TRBV4-1 and TRBJ1-2; D is uncertain. The CDR3 is made up of 15 amino acids. Trimming took off 0 bases at V and 0 bases at J, with 8 bases between the two ends. Germline V CDR1 and CDR2: MGHRA, YSYEKL. CDR3 in amino acids: CASSQERLANYGYTF. DNA of the CDR3: TGCGCCAGCAGCCAAGAGAGGCTAGCTAACTATGGCTACACCTTC.

The chain joins TRBV3-1 (or the pseudogene TRBV3-2) to TRBJ2-7; unclear D gene. The germline gives CDR1 LGHDT, CDR2 YNNKEL (reference sequence). This CDR3 comprises 14 residues. The V gene lost 1 base and the J gene lost 1 base, with 8 bases spanning the gap. This CDR3 is CASSQVQKSYEQYF. The CDR3 DNA sequence: TGTGCCAGCAGCCAAGTCCAGAAATCCTACGAGCAGTACTTC.

V and J are TRBV5-1 and TRBJ1-3; a weak D match, TRBD1 (6 bases). The CDR3 is 14 residues long. The ends were cut back, 1 base at V and 7 bases at J, with 12 bases in the middle. Looked up from germline, CDR1 is SGHRS and CDR2 is YFSETQ. CDR3 region: CASSLTGSPNTIYF. CDR3 in DNA: TGCGCCAGCAGCTTGACAGGGTCGCCGAACACCATATATTTT. Looking up the rest from reference TRBV5-1 and TRBJ1-3 gives the full variable domain: KAGVTQTPRYLIKTRGQQVTLSCSPISGHRSVSWYQQTPGQGLQFLFEYFSETQRNKGNFPGRFSGRQFSNSRSEMNVSTLELGDSALYLCASSLTGSPNTIYFGEGSWLTVV.

The V gene is TRBV7-2, the J gene TRBJ1-2; D gene uncertain. V was clipped by 5 bases and J by 3 bases, with 10 bases between them. The germline V gene encodes CDR1 SGHTA and CDR2 FQGNSA. This CDR3 is 13 amino acids long. The CDR3 sequence is CASSGRSYYGYTF. The CDR3 nucleotides are TGTGCCAGCAGCGGCAGATCGTACTATGGCTACACCTTC.

J is TRBJ1-5 and V is TRBV28; no clear D. This CDR3 region has 15 residues. Per the germline V gene, CDR1 is MDHEN and CDR2 is SYDVKM. The V gene lost 6 bases and the J gene lost 0 bases, with 12 bases spanning the gap. The CDR3 coding sequence is TGTGCCAGCAGCCGGGGAGGGTATAGCAATCAGCCCCAGCATTTT. Translated: CASSRGGYSNQPQHF.